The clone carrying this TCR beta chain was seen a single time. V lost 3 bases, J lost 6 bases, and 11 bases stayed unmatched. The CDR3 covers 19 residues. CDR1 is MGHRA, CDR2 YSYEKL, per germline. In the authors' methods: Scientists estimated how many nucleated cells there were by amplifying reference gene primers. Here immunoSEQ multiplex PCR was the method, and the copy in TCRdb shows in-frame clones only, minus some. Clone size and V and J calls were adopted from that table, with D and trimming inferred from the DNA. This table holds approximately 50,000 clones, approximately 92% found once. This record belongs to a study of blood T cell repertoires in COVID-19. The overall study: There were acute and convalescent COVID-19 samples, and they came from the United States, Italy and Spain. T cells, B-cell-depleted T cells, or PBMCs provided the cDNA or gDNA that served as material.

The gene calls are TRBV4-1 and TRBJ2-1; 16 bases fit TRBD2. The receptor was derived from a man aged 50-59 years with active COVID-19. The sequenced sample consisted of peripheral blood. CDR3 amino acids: CASSQLGLAGGQQSNEQFF. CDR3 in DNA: TGCGCCAGCAGCCAGCTGGGACTAGCGGGGGGGCAACAAAGCAATGAGCAGTTCTTC.